The rows below give T cell receptor beta chains drawn from one sample of a study of T-cell reconstitution after alpha-beta-depleted transplantation in children. TCRdb re-analysed the PCR reads in MiXCR, keeping a single row per CDR3 protein. Among some 550,000 distinct CDR3 sequences, roughly 18% were seen once, and the ten largest hold approximately 3%. The source was PBMCs from the stem cell graft donor, collected from the stem cell graft. All receptors derive from a human donor who donated a stem cell graft to a child with acute lymphoblastic leukemia. The CDR3 runs from the conserved cysteine through the conserved F or W. D genes are given only for firm matches. Not all rows give a size; the values are once, few, many and, for expanded clones, a class.

D: -
size: few
V: TRBV5-1
J: TRBJ2-1
DNA: TGCGTCAGCAGCTTGGAAGGGCCAGCGTCCTACTCCTACAATGAGCAGTTCTTC
CDR3: CVSSLEGPASYSYNEQFF

D: TRBD1
size: -
V: TRBV15
J: TRBJ2-1
DNA: TGTGCCACCAGCAGAGGTCCGGCGACAGGGAGAGATGAGCAGTTCTTC
CDR3: CATSRGPATGRDEQFF

D: -
size: -
V: TRBV6-1
J: TRBJ1-4
DNA: TGTGCCAGCAGTCAAATGGGTCACGATGAAAAACTGTTTTTT
CDR3: CASSQMGHDEKLFF

D: -
size: few
V: TRBV7-9
J: TRBJ1-2
DNA: TGTGCCAGCAGCTTAACCCAGGGCGGCGGTGGCTACACCTTC
CDR3: CASSLTQGGGGYTF

D: -
size: few
V: TRBV12-3/TRBV12-4
J: TRBJ2-7
DNA: TGTGCCAGCAGTTTAGTGGGCAGAGGGACCCCCTACGAGCAGTACTTC
CDR3: CASSLVGRGTPYEQYF

D: -
size: -
V: TRBV5-1
J: TRBJ2-7
DNA: TGCGCCAGCAGCTGGGGGGGGGCGTCCTACGAGCAGTACTTC
CDR3: CASSWGGASYEQYF

D: -
size: many
V: TRBV5-1
J: TRBJ2-3
DNA: TGCGCCAGCAGCTTGGATCAGGCTAGGCCGCAGTATTTT
CDR3: CASSLDQARPQYF

D: -
size: few
V: TRBV18
J: TRBJ1-2
DNA: TGTGCCAGCTCCCCGGGGCAGGGAGGACTGTACGGCTACACCTTC
CDR3: CASSPGQGGLYGYTF

D: -
size: -
V: TRBV5-1
J: TRBJ1-2
DNA: TGCGCCAGCAGCTTGGATCTAACCACTGGCTACACCTTC
CDR3: CASSLDLTTGYTF

D: -
size: -
V: TRBV20-1
J: TRBJ2-7
DNA: TGCAGTGCTAGATGGCAGGTTGGGGAGCAGTACTTC
CDR3: CSARWQVGEQYF